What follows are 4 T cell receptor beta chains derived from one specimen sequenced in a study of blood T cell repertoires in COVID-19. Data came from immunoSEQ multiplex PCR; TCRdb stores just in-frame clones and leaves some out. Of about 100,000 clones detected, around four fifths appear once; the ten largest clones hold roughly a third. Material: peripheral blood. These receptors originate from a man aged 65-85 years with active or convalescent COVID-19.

This chain's CDR3 is CAFLRNRNTEAFF. CDR3 sequence (DNA): TGTGCCTTTCTTAGGAACAGGAACACTGAAGCTTTCTTT. The chain employs TRBV30 and TRBJ1-1; no reliable D call. The germline gives CDR1 GTSNPN, CDR2 SVGIG (reference sequence). Trimming removed 7 bases from V and 1 base from J, with 13 bases in between. The CDR3 contains 13 residues. The entire variable domain, with the rest obtained from reference TRBV30 and TRBJ1-1, is as follows: SQTIHQWPATLVQPVGSPLSLECTVEGTSNPNLYWYRQAAGRGLQLLFYSVGIGQISSEVPQNLSASRPQDRQFILSSKKLLLSDSGFYLCAFLRNRNTEAFFGQGTRLTVV.

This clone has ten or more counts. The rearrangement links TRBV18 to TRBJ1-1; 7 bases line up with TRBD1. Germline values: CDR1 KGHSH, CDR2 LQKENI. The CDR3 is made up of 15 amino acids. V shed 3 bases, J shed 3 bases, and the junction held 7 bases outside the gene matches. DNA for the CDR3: TGTGCCAGCTCACCGAGACAGGGTGTGGACACTGAAGCTTTCTTT. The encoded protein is CASSPRQGVDTEAFF.

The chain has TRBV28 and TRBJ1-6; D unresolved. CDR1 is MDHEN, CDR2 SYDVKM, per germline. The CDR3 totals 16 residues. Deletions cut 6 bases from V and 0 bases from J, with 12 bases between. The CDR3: CASSPPRSSYNSPLHF. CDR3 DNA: TGTGCCAGCAGCCCCCCACGGAGCTCCTATAATTCACCCCTCCACTTT.

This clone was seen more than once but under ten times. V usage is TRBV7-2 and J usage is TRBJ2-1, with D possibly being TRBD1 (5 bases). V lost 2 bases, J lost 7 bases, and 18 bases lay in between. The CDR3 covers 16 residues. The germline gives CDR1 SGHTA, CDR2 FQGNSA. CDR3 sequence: CASSLFWQGSGNEQFF. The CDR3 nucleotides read TGTGCCAGCAGCTTATTCTGGCAGGGCTCCGGAAATGAGCAGTTCTTC.